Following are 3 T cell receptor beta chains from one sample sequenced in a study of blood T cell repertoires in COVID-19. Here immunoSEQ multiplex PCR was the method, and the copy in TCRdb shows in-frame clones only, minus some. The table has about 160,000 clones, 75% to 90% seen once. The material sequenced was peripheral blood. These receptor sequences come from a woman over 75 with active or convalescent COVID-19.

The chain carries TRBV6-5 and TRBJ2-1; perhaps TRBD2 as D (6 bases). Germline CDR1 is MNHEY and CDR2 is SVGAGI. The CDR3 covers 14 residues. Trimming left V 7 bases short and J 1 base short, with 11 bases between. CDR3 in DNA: TGTGCCAGCAAGGGAGGCGGGTCCTACAATGAGCAGTTCTTC. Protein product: CASKGGGSYNEQFF.

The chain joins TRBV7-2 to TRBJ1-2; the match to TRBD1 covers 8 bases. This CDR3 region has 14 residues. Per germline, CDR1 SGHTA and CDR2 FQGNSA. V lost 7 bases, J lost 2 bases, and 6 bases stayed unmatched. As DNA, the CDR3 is TGTGCCAGCACCAACGACAGGGGAAACTATGGCTACACCTTC. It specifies CASTNDRGNYGYTF.

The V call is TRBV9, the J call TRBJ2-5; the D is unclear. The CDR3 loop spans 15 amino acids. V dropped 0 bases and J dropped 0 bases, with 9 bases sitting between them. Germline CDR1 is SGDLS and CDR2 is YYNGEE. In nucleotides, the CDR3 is TGTGCCAGCAGCGTAGCTTTCGGGTACCAAGAGACCCAGTACTTC. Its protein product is CASSVAFGYQETQYF.